This is a list of T cell receptor beta chains from one sample in a study of blood T cell repertoires in COVID-19. The protocol was immunoSEQ multiplex PCR, while the TCRdb copy is restricted to in-frame clones and leaves out a portion. The sample records over 90,000 clones, around 84% being singletons. The sequenced material came from peripheral blood. Receptor source: a woman aged 60-70 years in a cohort sampled during active or convalescent COVID-19. CDR3s include the opening cysteine and the closing phenylalanine or tryptophan. A D gene is named only where the DNA matches it firmly. Part of the rows lack a size; the others show once, few, many or a class for expanded clones.

J	D	V	size	DNA	CDR3
TRBJ1-2	NA	TRBV21-1	NA	TGTGCCAGCAGCCGCAGGGTCGGAGGCTACACCTTC	CASSRRVGGYTF
TRBJ1-2	TRBD1	TRBV9	NA	TGTGCCAGCAGCCCGCTGGACAGGAACTATGGCTACACCTTC	CASSPLDRNYGYTF
TRBJ2-7	TRBD2	TRBV6-5	NA	TGTGCCAGCAGCCTAGTAGCGGGAGAGGTATACGAGCAGTACTTC	CASSLVAGEVYEQYF
TRBJ1-4	TRBD1	TRBV10-3	once	TGTGCCATCAGTGAATTCGGGACAGGCTCTGAAAAACTGTTTTTT	CAISEFGTGSEKLFF
TRBJ1-5	NA	TRBV18	NA	TGTGCCAGCTCACCCCAAACAGATCAGCCCCAGCATTTT	CASSPQTDQPQHF
TRBJ2-1	NA	TRBV2	few	TGTGCCAGCAGAAAGACTAGAAACGACAATGAGCAGTTCTTC	CASRKTRNDNEQFF
TRBJ1-1	NA	TRBV27	NA	TGTGCCAGCAGTTTATCGTGGAGCCGTAACACTGAAGCTTTCTTT	CASSLSWSRNTEAFF
TRBJ2-2	TRBD1	TRBV24-1	NA	TGTGCCACCAGTGATTGGGGACAGGGGAGTCGCACCGGGGAGCTGTTTTTT	CATSDWGQGSRTGELFF
TRBJ1-1	NA	TRBV29-1	NA	TGCAGCGGTGGACTCATGAACACTGAAGCTTTCTTT	CSGGLMNTEAFF
TRBJ2-1	TRBD2	TRBV7-2	NA	TGTGCCAGCAGCTTAACTAGCGGGGCCGAGCAGTTCTTC	CASSLTSGAEQFF
TRBJ1-2	TRBD1	TRBV9	NA	TGTGCCAGCAGCGTATCATCCCAGGGGGCGCCCTATGGCTACACCTTC	CASSVSSQGAPYGYTF
TRBJ1-1	NA	TRBV11-2	NA	TGTGCCAGCAGCTTAGAGGAAGGTCGGAGGGGAGCTTTCTTT	CASSLEEGRRGAFF
TRBJ1-1	NA	TRBV7-3	NA	TGTGCCAGCAGCCCGCTCGGGGACACTGAAGCTTTCTTT	CASSPLGDTEAFF
TRBJ2-2	NA	TRBV27	NA	TGTGCCAGCAGTTCCGCCGGGGAGCTGTTTTTT	CASSSAGELFF
TRBJ2-3	NA	TRBV7-5	NA	TGTGCCAGAAGCGTACCCGGGACTAGCGGCACAGATACGCAGTATTTT	CARSVPGTSGTDTQYF
TRBJ1-1	TRBD1	TRBV2	NA	TGTGCCAGCATGGACAGGGTATACACTGAAGCTTTCTTT	CASMDRVYTEAFF
TRBJ2-1	TRBD2	TRBV7-7	few	TGTGCTAGCAGCATAGGGAGACTAGCGGGGCTAAATGAGCAGTTCTTC	CASSIGRLAGLNEQFF
TRBJ2-7	NA	TRBV25-1	NA	TGTGCCAGCAGCTCAACAGGGCCCCTGCCGCAGTACTTC	CASSSTGPLPQYF
TRBJ1-5	NA	TRBV7-3	NA	TGTGCCAGCAGCTTATACCCTCCCAGGGAATATCAGCCCCAGCATTTT	CASSLYPPREYQPQHF
TRBJ2-7	NA	TRBV18	once	TGTGCCAGCTCAGATTCCAGTCCCGTCTCCCAAGGGGGATCCTACGAGCAGTACTTC	CASSDSSPVSQGGSYEQYF
TRBJ1-3	NA	TRBV28	once	TGTGCCAGCAGCACCGTATCGGTTATCGGGGGAAACACCATATATTTT	CASSTVSVIGGNTIYF
TRBJ1-2	TRBD1	TRBV7-3	NA	TGTGCCAGCAGCTTAGGCCCAGGGGGCTATGGCTACACCTTC	CASSLGPGGYGYTF
TRBJ1-6	TRBD1	TRBV19	NA	TGTGCCAGTAGTCTGACAGGGGCCGGATCACCCCTCCACTTT	CASSLTGAGSPLHF
TRBJ2-1	NA	TRBV7-6	few	TGTGCCAGCAGCTTATTTGTGATAGCGGCTCCACTCAAATCCTACAATGAGCAGTTCTTC	CASSLFVIAAPLKSYNEQFF
TRBJ2-7	NA	TRBV7-9	once	TGTGCCAGCAGCCCGAGCCAGGGGAATCCGGGCGAGCAGTACTTC	CASSPSQGNPGEQYF
TRBJ2-5	TRBD1	TRBV2	NA	TGTGCCAGCAGTGAATATGTGGGCAGGGGGCTCGAGACCCAGTACTTC	CASSEYVGRGLETQYF
TRBJ2-3	TRBD2	TRBV11-2	NA	TGTGCCAGCAGCCGTATGGAGCGGGGGGGCCGAGATACGCAGTATTTT	CASSRMERGGRDTQYF
TRBJ2-2	TRBD1	TRBV7-3	NA	TGTGCCAGCAGCCCTAGGGACAGGGGGACCACCGGGGAGCTGTTTTTT	CASSPRDRGTTGELFF
TRBJ1-1	NA	TRBV25-1	few	TGTGCCAGCAGTGATGGGGGGAGGGTCACTGAAGCTTTCTTT	CASSDGGRVTEAFF
TRBJ1-6	NA	TRBV21-1	few	TGTGCCAGCAGCACTGGGACAGGGGAGAGGTCACCCCTCCACTTT	CASSTGTGERSPLHF
TRBJ1-1	NA	TRBV19	NA	TGTGCCAGTAGACCACCAGGGAGGCTAAGGAACACTGAAGCTTTCTTT	CASRPPGRLRNTEAFF
TRBJ1-4	NA	TRBV27	NA	TGTGCCAGCAGTTTATGGGGGGGAAGAGAAAAACTGTTTTTT	CASSLWGGREKLFF
TRBJ1-1	NA	TRBV3-1/TRBV3-2	NA	TGTGCCAGCAGCCTTGGACTCGCGGGCACTGAAGCTTTCTTT	CASSLGLAGTEAFF
TRBJ2-3	TRBD2	TRBV28	NA	TGTGCCACGGGGGGCGGGAGGGCCAAGGATACGCAGTATTTT	CATGGGRAKDTQYF
TRBJ1-1	NA	TRBV7-3	once	TGTGCCAGCAGCCTTACACGCCCAGGGCAAGGTACTGAAGCTTTCTTT	CASSLTRPGQGTEAFF
TRBJ1-6	NA	TRBV7-9	NA	TGTGCCAGCAGCTTAGACCGGTCCTATTATAATTCACCCCTCCACTTT	CASSLDRSYYNSPLHF
TRBJ1-2	TRBD1	TRBV5-1	NA	TGCGCCAGCAGCTTGGTAGGACAGGGGGCCGGTGGCTACACCTTC	CASSLVGQGAGGYTF
TRBJ1-2	TRBD1	TRBV4-2	NA	TGTGCCAGCAGCCCGTCGGACAGGGGTCGCTATGGCTACACCTTC	CASSPSDRGRYGYTF
TRBJ1-3	NA	TRBV9	NA	TGTGCCAGCAGCGTAGGGGGGGAGCTGGACACCATATATTTT	CASSVGGELDTIYF
TRBJ1-2	NA	TRBV3-1/TRBV3-2	NA	TGTGCCAGCAGCCAGAGCAGGGCTGTTGGCTACACCTTC	CASSQSRAVGYTF
TRBJ2-7	TRBD2	TRBV5-4	NA	TGTGCCAGCAGCTTGCTGGCGGGAGTCAGCTACGAGCAGTACTTC	CASSLLAGVSYEQYF
TRBJ1-1	NA	TRBV2	NA	TGTGCCAGCACACAGCTTAATGAAGCTTTCTTT	CASTQLNEAFF
TRBJ2-7	TRBD2	TRBV9	once	TGTGCCAGCAGCGAGGGACTAGCGACAGAGCAGTACTTC	CASSEGLATEQYF
TRBJ2-5	NA	TRBV7-6	NA	TGTGCCAGCAGCAAACGTGGGGGGGGCGGTGGGGAGACCCAGTACTTC	CASSKRGGGGGETQYF
TRBJ1-3	NA	TRBV4-1	NA	TGCGCCAGCAGCCAAGATAAGGGGCGTGGAAACACCATATATTTT	CASSQDKGRGNTIYF
TRBJ1-4	NA	TRBV6-5	NA	TGTGCCAGCGGTACTGACAGGCTATCTAATGAAAAACTGTTTTTT	CASGTDRLSNEKLFF
TRBJ1-5	NA	TRBV6-5	NA	TGTGCCAGCAGGAAAACGGGAGTAAGCAATCAGCCCCAGCATTTT	CASRKTGVSNQPQHF
TRBJ1-4	TRBD1	TRBV5-4	once	TGTGCCAGCAGCCCCGGACAGGGGATTCTAACTAATGAAAAACTGTTTTTT	CASSPGQGILTNEKLFF
TRBJ1-2	NA	TRBV2	NA	TGTGCCAGCACCGGACAGCTAAACTATGGCTACACCTTC	CASTGQLNYGYTF
TRBJ1-2	TRBD1	TRBV6-6	NA	TGTGCCAGCCGAGCGGGGACAGGAGAATTCTATGGCTACACCTTC	CASRAGTGEFYGYTF
TRBJ1-6	TRBD1	TRBV10-3	NA	TGTGCCATCAGGGAGCGGGACAGGGATTCACCCCTCCACTTT	CAIRERDRDSPLHF
TRBJ2-1	TRBD2	TRBV4-1	many	TGCGCCAGCAGCGCACTAGCGGGGGGGGAGCAGTTCTTC	CASSALAGGEQFF
TRBJ2-5	NA	TRBV12-3/TRBV12-4	NA	TGTGCCAGCAGCCCGGGTCAGGGAGAGACCCAGTACTTC	CASSPGQGETQYF
TRBJ2-2	NA	TRBV2	NA	TGTGCCAGCAGTGCCCAGGGGTTAGAAACCGGGGAGCTGTTTTTT	CASSAQGLETGELFF
TRBJ1-5	NA	TRBV7-2	NA	TGTGCCAGCAGCTTAGGAGGCAGGGTCGGCCAGCCCCAGCATTTT	CASSLGGRVGQPQHF